Following are 5 T cell receptor beta chains from one sample sequenced in a study of cytomegalovirus exposure and HLA in healthy donors. 60 Vbeta and 13 Jbeta primers were used in PCR. TCRdb keeps only in-frame clones here, not all; method: immunoSEQ multiplex PCR. The table shows roughly 190,000 clones, with roughly 74% occurring only once. The sample was PBMCs. Receptors were obtained from a woman between 25 and 40 years old in good health and CMV-seropositive.

This rearrangement joins TRBV30 to TRBJ2-7; 9 bases are a match to TRBD1. CDR1 is GTSNPN and CDR2 is SVGIG in the germline V gene (reference sequence). This CDR3 region has 17 residues. CDR3 in amino acids: CSMDTGTGPYYYYEQYF. CDR3 nucleotide sequence: TGTTCCATGGACACCGGGACAGGGCCCTACTACTACTACGAGCAGTACTTC. The full variable domain, with the rest looked up from reference TRBV30 and TRBJ2-7, is SQTIHQWPATLVQPVGSPLSLECTVEGTSNPNLYWYRQAAGRGLQLLFYSVGIGQISSEVPQNLSASRPQDRQFILSSKKLLLSDSGFYLCSMDTGTGPYYYYEQYFGPGTRLTVT.

V is TRBV5-6 and J is TRBJ2-3, with a tentative D call TRBD2 (5 bases). V lost 1 base, J lost 4 bases, and 7 bases lay in between. CDR3 length: 13 residues. CDR1 SGHDT and CDR2 YYEEEE come from the germline V gene. CDR3 sequence reads: CASSLLGADTQYF. CDR3 bases: TGTGCCAGCAGCTTGTTGGGAGCAGATACGCAGTATTTT.

This clone was recorded a few times. In DNA, the CDR3 is TGTGCCAGTAGCCCACTAGCGGGGGGCCCGAGCTCCTACAATGAGCAGTTCTTC. Translation: CASSPLAGGPSSYNEQFF. The chain has TRBV19 and TRBJ2-1; TRBD2 matches at 12 bases. The length of the CDR3 is 18 residues. CDR1 and CDR2 (germline): LNHDA, SQIVND (reference sequence). V dropped 6 bases and J dropped 0; count of bases not matched to a gene: 9.

The chain couples TRBV2 to TRBJ1-6; D unclear. Germline V lookup: CDR1 SNHLY, CDR2 FYNNEI. This CDR3 has 16 amino acids. Deletions cut 6 bases from V and 7 bases from J, with 19 bases between. This CDR3 is CASSAAGSRVNSPLHF. The CDR3 coding sequence is TGTGCCAGCAGCGCCGCGGGTAGCAGAGTGAATTCACCCCTCCACTTT.

The rearrangement joins TRBV10-3 to TRBJ2-3; 12 bases agree with TRBD2. The V gene end was trimmed by 2 bases and the J gene end by 5 bases; junction bases not matched to a gene: 8. Germline-derived CDR1 and CDR2 are ENHRY and SYGVKD. The CDR3 sequence is 17 residues long. The CDR3 bases are TGTGCCATCAGTGAGGTCCCTAGCGGGGGGGCCTTAGATACGCAGTATTTT. Its protein product is CAISEVPSGGALDTQYF.